This T cell receptor (beta chain) was identified in a study of early T cells in non-severe SARS-CoV-2 infection (dated by TCRdb to about 2021). In terms of the full investigation: TCR sequencing used bulk RNA from unsorted whole blood, so alpha and beta chains could not be paired. The full study reports these points: VDJdb matching was skewed toward anti-spike CD8 responses, so virus-specific expansions were likely underestimated and private and CD4 specificities were missed.

In this sample, this clonotype turned up many times. The clone's antigen remains unknown. No base-level quality is on record; no much larger clone is a single base apart. Libraries were constructed by 5' RACE. Sequencing used a NextSeq 500. To correct for sequencing error and PCR bias, the TCR library protocol tagged individual cDNA molecules with unique molecular identifiers. Sequencing covered both TCR alpha and beta chains, and within each sample the abundances of alpha and beta sequences were tightly co-correlated. The published analysis was carried out like this. Decombinator V4 was used to perform V gene, J gene and CDR3 annotation of TCR sequences. TCRs were defined as expanded if a significant change between any two time points was detected under a Poisson model with p below 0.0001. Abundances of TCRs were expressed as counts per million after normalisation to the total number of TCRs sequenced in each sample. MAIT TCRs were defined by TRAV1-2 paired with TRAJ12, TRAJ20 or TRAJ33, and iNKT TCRs by TRAV10 paired with TRAJ18. VDJdb, accessed 1 November 2021, was searched for CMV, EBV and SARS-CoV-2 annotated TCRs, with TCRs annotated for multiple antigens excluded. TCRdb trimmed public reads at Q25 via fastp, called clones via MiXCR and kept in-frame beta chains. Identical CDR3 protein sequences are pooled into one entry, listed with their most common genes and DNA. These V and J calls originate from TCRdb's pipeline instead of the authors' own analysis. This sample holds about 50,000 distinct CDR3 sequences; 10% were observed only once. The top ten constitute under 7.5% of the sample.

This was a case-control study nested in a cohort of healthcare workers in London, UK, who had nasopharyngeal swab PCR tests and blood samples taken every week. Healthcare workers were recruited between 23 and 31 March 2020, during the week of the UK lockdown, and were followed weekly for up to roughly 15 weeks. V drops 11 bases and J drops 4 bases, leaving 16 bases in between. The CDR3 runs 13 residues from the cysteine to the phenylalanine. The entry retains the CDR3 DNA only, 39 bases that are in frame from base 1. CDR1 MDHEN and CDR2 SYDVKM were looked up in the germline V gene. This receptor was identified in an adult who was a healthcare worker with PCR-confirmed SARS-CoV-2 infection or an uninfected control (not recorded which). The sequenced sample was whole blood. The sequence joins TRBV28 to TRBJ2-3; the D region is possibly TRBD1 or TRBD2, each matching across 6 bases. The DNA is as follows: TGTGCCGGGGGTTCGGGGGCCCCAGATACGCAGTATTTT. This sequence encodes CAGGSGAPDTQYF.